This T cell receptor beta chain originates from a study of shared clonotypes between healthy human individuals. Trimming took 3 bases from V and 1 from J, leaving 11 bases between them. Germline-derived CDR1 and CDR2 are SGDLS and YYNGEE. This CDR3 region has 14 residues. Unsorted PBMC replicate PCRs drew on roughly 290 ng DNA, representing around 30,000 T cell genomes. Generated by immunoSEQ multiplex PCR, the TCRdb table keeps only in-frame clones and is missing some. The sample contains 75,000 to 100,000 clones, around half of which appear only once. Genomic DNA from unsorted samples was obtained from about 88 million PBMCs (per sample). This clone was observed a few times. What it binds is not known. Whole-study findings and limits: Donors were few, which limited the genetic and exposure-history diversity represented.

The sequenced material came from PBMCs. This clonotype was sampled from a woman aged 40 to 49 in good health. Some clones in this sample may be carry-over from other donors' samples. The V and J genes are TRBV9 and TRBJ2-7; D may be TRBD2 (6 bases). CDR3 sequence reads: CASSGSGTSYEQYF. The CDR3 bases are TGTGCCAGCAGCGGCTCCGGGACTTCCTACGAGCAGTACTTC.